These 17 T cell receptor beta chains originate from one sample sequenced in a study of tumor-infiltrating lymphocytes in primary liver carcinoma. Joint extraction of RNA and DNA used roughly 18-34 mg of bulk tissue that was unsorted. The investigators made TCR beta cDNA from 500 ng total RNA, using a constant-region primer. Investigators got TCR beta libraries out of three nested multiplex PCR rounds, done with slightly modified ARM-PCR. The study ran its first two PCR rounds for roughly 11 cycles each, using TRBV1-TRBV30 forward primers and a C-beta reverse primer. TCRdb re-derived calls from the multiplex PCR reads in MiXCR, one entry per CDR3 protein. This sample has about 100,000 distinct CDR3 sequences; approximately 68% occur once, and the top ten carry 9% to 10%. Sequenced: liver tumor tissue from sampling region 5. Subset meaning: tumor region T5, tumor centre. The origin of the receptors is a woman aged 60-70 years with primary liver carcinoma and hepatitis B virus infection.

Notes on this clonotype: The missing conserved phenylalanine or tryptophan at the end of this CDR3 makes a read error likely. The chain joins TRBV11-2 to TRBJ1-5, with a weak D call TRBD1 (6 bases). The CDR3 contains 13 residues. Trimming took 4 bases from V and 11 from J, leaving 15 bases between them. The germline gives CDR1 SGHAT, CDR2 FQNNGV. The DNA for the CDR3 is TGTGCCAGCAGCTCTGTACAGGGCCAGTCCCAGCATTCT. This encodes CASSSVQGQSQHS.

This clonotype was picked up a small number of times. Sequence at one end of the junction differs from germline and may be a read error. This chain joins TRBV7-9 and TRBJ2-7; 8 bases agree with TRBD1. This CDR3 has 16 amino acids. Germline values: CDR1 SEHNR, CDR2 FQNEAQ (reference sequence). CDR3 nucleotide sequence: TGTGCCAGCAGCCCCTGGGATCAGGGGGCGGACTATGAGCAGTGCTTC. Protein: CASSPWDQGADYEQCF.

About this clonotype itself: Since no conserved phenylalanine or tryptophan closes the CDR3, a read error is the likely cause. The rearrangement joins TRBV11-3 to TRBJ2-1; D possibly corresponds to TRBD2 (5 bases). There are 13 residues in the CDR3. Per the germline V gene, CDR1 is SGHNT and CDR2 is YENEEA. CDR3 loop: CASSLDSVGEQFS. The CDR3 DNA sequence: TGTGCCAGCAGTTTAGATAGCGTCGGTGAGCAGTTCTCC.

The chain employs TRBV29-1 and TRBJ2-5, with a tentative D call TRBD1 (5 bases). The ends were cut back, 4 bases at V and 5 bases at J, with 11 bases in the middle. The CDR3 has 12 amino acids. Germline CDR1 is SQVTM and CDR2 is ANQGSEA. In nucleotides, the CDR3 is TGCAGCGTTGTGAACAGGACCGAGACCCAGTACTTC. This translates into CSVVNRTETQYF.

The chain recombines TRBV6-1 with TRBJ1-2; 7 nucleotides align to TRBD1. Germline assignment: CDR1 MNHNS and CDR2 SASEGT. The CDR3 runs to 15 residues. V trimming: 0 bases; J trimming: 5 bases; junction bases outside the gene matches: 6. The CDR3 region is CASSEAQGFWYGYTF. The CDR3 DNA is TGTGCCAGCAGTGAAGCACAGGGGTTTTGGTATGGCTACACCTTC.

Comments on this clonotype: The junction differs from germline at one of its ends, possibly a read error. The chain carries TRBV6-5 and TRBJ1-2; 7 bases align to TRBD1. Germline V gives CDR1 MNHEY, CDR2 SVGAGI. The CDR3 has 13 amino acids. CDR3 protein: CASSLDREDGCTF. The CDR3 coding sequence is TGTGCCAGCAGTCTAGACAGGGAAGATGGCTGCACCTTC.

Worth noting for this clonotype: Its ends do not fully match the called genes, so a read error is possible. The chain combines TRBV28 with TRBJ2-2; the D call may be TRBD1 or TRBD2 (5 bases each). CDR1 is MDHEN and CDR2 is SYDVKM in the germline V gene. The CDR3 is made up of 13 amino acids. The CDR3 sequence: CASQGSNTGELVF. For the CDR3, the DNA is TGTGCCAGCCAGGGATCGAACACCGGGGAGCTGGTTTTT.

This clonotype appeared a single time. The CDR3 DNA reads TGCAGCGTGCAGGCAGGATGCAGCAATGAGCAGTTCTTC. Translation gives CSVQAGCSNEQFF. The chain has TRBV29-1 and TRBJ2-1; no firm D call. The CDR3 totals 13 residues. Germline V CDR1 and CDR2: SQVTM, ANQGSEA. V dropped 6 bases and J dropped 6 bases, with 15 bases sitting between them.

In regard to this clonotype: A junction boundary mismatches the germline segment, possibly from a read error. The rearrangement uses TRBV7-9 and TRBJ2-4, with D maybe TRBD1 (5 bases). Germline loops: CDR1 SEHNR, CDR2 FQNEAQ (reference sequence). There are 14 residues in the CDR3. The DNA of the CDR3 is TGTGCCAGCAGCTTTAGCAGGGCCAAAAACAGTCAGTACTTC. It yields the protein CASSFSRAKNSQYF.

Of note for this clonotype: A much larger clone differs by one base, so this may be a read error. This chain links TRBV6-5 with TRBJ1-2; 11 bases match TRBD1. The CDR3 totals 15 residues. The germline CDR1 and CDR2 sequences are MNHEY and SVGAGI. CDR3 protein: CANSYQGGDRGGYTF. For the CDR3, the DNA is TGTGCCAACAGTTACCAAGGCGGGGACAGGGGGGGCTACACCTTC.

V is TRBV15 and J is TRBJ2-1, with no clear D. Germline CDR1 is LNHNV and CDR2 is YYDKDF (reference sequence). V was trimmed by 0 bases and J by 0 bases, leaving 9 bases between them. CDR3 length: 16 amino acids. CDR3 sequence: CATSRDGARSYNEQFF. The CDR3 DNA reads as TGTGCCACCAGCAGAGACGGAGCGCGCTCCTACAATGAGCAGTTCTTC. Combining the CDR3 with reference TRBV15 and TRBJ2-1 gives the whole variable domain DAMVIQNPRYQVTQFGKPVTLSCSQTLNHNVMYWYQQKSSQAPKLLFHYYDKDFNNEADTPDNFQSRRPNTSFCFLDIRSPGLGDTAMYLCATSRDGARSYNEQFFGPGTRLTVL.

The CDR3 coding sequence is TGTGCCAGCAGTTACCCCGGTTGGTTGAACACAGATACGCAGTATTTT. This encodes CASSYPGWLNTDTQYF. V and J are TRBV6-5 and TRBJ2-3; D not certain. Looked up from germline, CDR1 is MNHEY and CDR2 is SVGAGI. V lost 2 bases to trimming and J lost 2 bases, with 14 bases between them. This CDR3 has 16 residues.

This clonotype occurred a few times. This could be a read error, since a much larger clone is one nucleotide away. This chain uses TRBV13 with TRBJ2-7; D not resolved. Germline lookup yields CDR1 PRHDT and CDR2 FYEKMQ (reference sequence). This CDR3 region has 14 residues. CDR3 protein: CASMKKTEVNERYF. In DNA, the CDR3 is TGTGCCAGCATGAAGAAAACGGAAGTAAACGAGCGGTACTTC. The full variable domain, its missing parts supplied by reference TRBV13 and TRBJ2-7, is AAGVIQSPRHLIKEKRETATLKCYPIPRHDTVYWYQQGPGQDPQFLISFYEKMQSDKGSIPDRFSAQQFSDYHSELNMSSLELGDSALYFCASMKKTEVNERYFGPGTRLTVT.

Concerning this clonotype itself: This CDR3 fails to terminate in the conserved phenylalanine or tryptophan, so it likely reflects a read error. The chain couples TRBV11-2 to TRBJ2-2; the D gene is possibly TRBD1 (5 bases). Trimming took off 2 bases at V and 1 base at J, with 8 bases between the two ends. Looked up from germline, CDR1 is SGHAT and CDR2 is FQNNGV. This CDR3 comprises 15 residues. The CDR3 region has the DNA TGTGCCAGCAGCTTATTTAGGGGGAACACCGGGGAGCTGTTTCTT. Translation gives CASSLFRGNTGELFL.

As for this clonotype: As the CDR3 is not closed by the conserved phenylalanine or tryptophan, this likely results from a read error. V and J are TRBV4-1 and TRBJ1-1; D uncertain. This CDR3 spans 12 amino acids. CDR1 is MGHRA, CDR2 YSYEKL, per germline. CDR3 nucleotide sequence: TGCGCCATCAGCGCAGGGAACACTGAAGCTTTCCTT. Protein product: CAISAGNTEAFL.

This clonotype has at least ten counts. The chain carries TRBV6-1 and TRBJ2-6; D may be TRBD1 (6 bases). Between the trimmed V and J ends, which lost 5 bases and 2 bases, there was a span of 22 bases. Germline V gene lookup returns CDR1 MNHNS and CDR2 SASEGT. The CDR3 sequence is 19 residues long. The CDR3 is CASSRKADHRVTGANVLTF. The CDR3 DNA reads TGTGCCAGCAGTCGAAAGGCCGATCACAGGGTAACTGGGGCCAACGTCCTGACTTTC.

To note about this clonotype: At one end, the junction sequence differs from germline, possibly due to a read error. V usage is TRBV6-6 and J usage is TRBJ2-1; no firm D call. Germline CDR1 and CDR2: MNHNY and SVGAGI (reference sequence). This CDR3 has 12 amino acids. The CDR3 DNA follows: TGTGCCAGCAGTCACTCGGATGCCGAGCAGTTCTTC. Its protein product is CASSHSDAEQFF.